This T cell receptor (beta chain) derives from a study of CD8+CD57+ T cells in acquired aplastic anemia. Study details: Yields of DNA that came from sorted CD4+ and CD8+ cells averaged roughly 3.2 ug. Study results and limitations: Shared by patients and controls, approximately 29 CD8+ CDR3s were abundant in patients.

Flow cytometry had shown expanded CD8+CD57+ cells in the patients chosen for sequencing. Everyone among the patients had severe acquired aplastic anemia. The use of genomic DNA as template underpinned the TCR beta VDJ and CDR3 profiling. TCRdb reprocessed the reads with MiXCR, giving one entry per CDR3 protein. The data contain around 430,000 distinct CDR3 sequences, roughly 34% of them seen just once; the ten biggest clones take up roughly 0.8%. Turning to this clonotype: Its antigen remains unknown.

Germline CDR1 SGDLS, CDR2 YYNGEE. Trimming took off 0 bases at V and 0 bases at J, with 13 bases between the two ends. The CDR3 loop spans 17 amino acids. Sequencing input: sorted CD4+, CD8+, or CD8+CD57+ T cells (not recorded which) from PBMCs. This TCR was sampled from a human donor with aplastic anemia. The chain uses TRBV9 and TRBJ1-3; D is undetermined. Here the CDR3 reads CASSVAGFRSSGNTIYF. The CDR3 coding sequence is TGTGCCAGCAGCGTAGCTGGTTTTCGGAGCTCTGGAAACACCATATATTTT.